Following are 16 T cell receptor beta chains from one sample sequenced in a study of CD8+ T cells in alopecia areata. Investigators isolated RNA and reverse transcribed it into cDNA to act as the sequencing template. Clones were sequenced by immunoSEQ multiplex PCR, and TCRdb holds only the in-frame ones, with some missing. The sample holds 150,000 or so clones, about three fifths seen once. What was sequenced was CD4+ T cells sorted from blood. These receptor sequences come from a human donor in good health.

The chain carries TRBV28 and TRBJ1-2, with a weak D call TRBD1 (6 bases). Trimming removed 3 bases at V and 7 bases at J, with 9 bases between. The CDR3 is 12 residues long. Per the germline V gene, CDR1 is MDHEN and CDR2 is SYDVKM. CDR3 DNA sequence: TGTGCCAGCAGTTTGAGAGGGGGTGGCTACACCTTC. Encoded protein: CASSLRGGGYTF.

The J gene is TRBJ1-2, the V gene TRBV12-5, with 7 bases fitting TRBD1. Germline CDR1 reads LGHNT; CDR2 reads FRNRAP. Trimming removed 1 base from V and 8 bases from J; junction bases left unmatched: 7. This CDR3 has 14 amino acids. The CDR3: CASGLGRQGGGYTF. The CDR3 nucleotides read TGTGCTAGTGGTTTGGGTCGACAGGGTGGAGGCTACACCTTC.

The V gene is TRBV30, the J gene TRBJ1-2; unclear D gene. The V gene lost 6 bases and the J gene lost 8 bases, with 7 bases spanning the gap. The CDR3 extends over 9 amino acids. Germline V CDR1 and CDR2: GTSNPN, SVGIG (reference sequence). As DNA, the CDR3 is TGTGCCTGCGTCGAGGGCTACACCTTC. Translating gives CACVEGYTF.

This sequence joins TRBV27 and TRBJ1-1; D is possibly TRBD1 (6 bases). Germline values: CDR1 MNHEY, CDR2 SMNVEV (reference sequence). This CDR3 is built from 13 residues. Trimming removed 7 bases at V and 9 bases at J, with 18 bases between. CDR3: CASTFRQGSKAFF. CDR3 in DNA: TGTGCCAGCACCTTTAGGCAGGGGTCAAAAGCTTTCTTT.

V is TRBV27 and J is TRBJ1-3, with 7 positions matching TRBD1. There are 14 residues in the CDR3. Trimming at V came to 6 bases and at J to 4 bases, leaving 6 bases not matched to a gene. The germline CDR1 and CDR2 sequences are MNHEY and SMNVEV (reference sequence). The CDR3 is CASRPQGIGNTIYF. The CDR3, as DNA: TGTGCCAGCAGACCACAGGGGATAGGAAACACCATATATTTT.

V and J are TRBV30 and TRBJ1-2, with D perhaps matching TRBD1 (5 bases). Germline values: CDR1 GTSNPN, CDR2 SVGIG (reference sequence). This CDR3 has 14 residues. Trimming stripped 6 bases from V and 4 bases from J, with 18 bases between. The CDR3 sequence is CACNSGARVYGYTF. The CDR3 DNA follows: TGTGCCTGTAATTCCGGGGCCAGGGTCTATGGCTACACCTTC.

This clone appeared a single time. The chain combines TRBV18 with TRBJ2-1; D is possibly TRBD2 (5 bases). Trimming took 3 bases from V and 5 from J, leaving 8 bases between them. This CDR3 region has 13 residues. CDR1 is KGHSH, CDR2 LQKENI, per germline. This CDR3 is CASSPLAHNEQFF. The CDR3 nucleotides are TGTGCCAGCTCACCTCTAGCACACAATGAGCAGTTCTTC. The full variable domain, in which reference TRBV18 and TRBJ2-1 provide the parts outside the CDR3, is NAGVMQNPRHLVRRRGQEARLRCSPMKGHSHVYWYRQLPEEGLKFMVYLQKENIIDESGMPKERFSAEFPKEGPSILRIQQVVRGDSAAYFCASSPLAHNEQFFGPGTRLTVL.

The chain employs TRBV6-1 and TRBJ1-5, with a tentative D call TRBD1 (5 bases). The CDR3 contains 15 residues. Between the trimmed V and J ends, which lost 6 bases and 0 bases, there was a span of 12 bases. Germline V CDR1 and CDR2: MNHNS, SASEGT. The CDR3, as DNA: TGTGCCAGCAGCCCCGGGGACCATAGCAATCAGCCCCAGCATTTT. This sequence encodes CASSPGDHSNQPQHF.

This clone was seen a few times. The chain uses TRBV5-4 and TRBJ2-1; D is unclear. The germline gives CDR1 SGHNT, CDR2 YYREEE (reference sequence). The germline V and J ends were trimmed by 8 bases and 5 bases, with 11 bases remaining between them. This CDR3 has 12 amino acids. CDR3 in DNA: TGTGCCAGTACCCGACTTAACAATGAGCAGTTCTTC. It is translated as CASTRLNNEQFF.

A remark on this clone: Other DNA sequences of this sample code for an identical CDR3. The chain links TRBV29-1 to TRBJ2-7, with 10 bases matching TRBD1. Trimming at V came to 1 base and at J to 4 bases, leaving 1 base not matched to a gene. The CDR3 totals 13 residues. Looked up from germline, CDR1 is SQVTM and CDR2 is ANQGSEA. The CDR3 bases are TGCAGCGTTGAAGGACAGGGGGCTTACGAGCAGTACTTC. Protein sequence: CSVEGQGAYEQYF.

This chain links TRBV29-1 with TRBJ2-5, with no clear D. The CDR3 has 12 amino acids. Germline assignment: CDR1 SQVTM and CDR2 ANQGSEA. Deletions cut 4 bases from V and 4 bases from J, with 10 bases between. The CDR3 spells CSVVSVGETQYF. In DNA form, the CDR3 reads TGCAGCGTTGTTTCAGTCGGAGAGACCCAGTACTTC.

CDR3 DNA: TGTGCCAGCAGTTACGTACCGGGGGGCGAGCAGTTCTTC. It yields the protein CASSYVPGGEQFF. The chain combines TRBV6-5 with TRBJ2-1; TRBD2 might be the D (7 bases). Trimming left V 2 bases short and J 10 bases short, with 12 bases between. The CDR3 is 13 amino acids. Germline V gene lookup returns CDR1 MNHEY and CDR2 SVGAGI.

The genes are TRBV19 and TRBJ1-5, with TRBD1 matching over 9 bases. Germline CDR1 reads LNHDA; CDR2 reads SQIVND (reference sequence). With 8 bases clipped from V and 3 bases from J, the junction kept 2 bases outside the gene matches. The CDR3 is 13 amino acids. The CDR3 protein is CASGQGINQPQHF. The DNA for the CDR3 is TGTGCCAGTGGACAGGGGATCAATCAGCCCCAGCATTTT. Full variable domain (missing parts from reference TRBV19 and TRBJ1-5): DGGITQSPKYLFRKEGQNVTLSCEQNLNHDAMYWYRQDPGQGLRLIYYSQIVNDFQKGDIAEGYSVSREKKESFPLTVTSAQKNPTAFYLCASGQGINQPQHFGDGTRLSIL.

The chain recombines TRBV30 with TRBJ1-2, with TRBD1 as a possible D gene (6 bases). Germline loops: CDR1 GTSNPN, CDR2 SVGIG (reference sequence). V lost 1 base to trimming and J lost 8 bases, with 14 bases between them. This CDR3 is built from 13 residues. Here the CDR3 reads CAWSEGGLIGYTF. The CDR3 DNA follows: TGTGCCTGGAGTGAGGGGGGACTTATAGGCTACACCTTC.

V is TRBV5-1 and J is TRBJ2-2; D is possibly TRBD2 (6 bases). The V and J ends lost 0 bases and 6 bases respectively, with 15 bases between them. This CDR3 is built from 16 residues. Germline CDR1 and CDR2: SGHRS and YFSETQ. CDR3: CASSLAVTSSAGELFF. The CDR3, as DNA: TGCGCCAGCAGCTTGGCCGTGACTAGTTCAGCCGGGGAGCTGTTTTTT. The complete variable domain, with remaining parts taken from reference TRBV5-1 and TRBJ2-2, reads KAGVTQTPRYLIKTRGQQVTLSCSPISGHRSVSWYQQTPGQGLQFLFEYFSETQRNKGNFPGRFSGRQFSNSRSEMNVSTLELGDSALYLCASSLAVTSSAGELFFGEGSRLTVL.

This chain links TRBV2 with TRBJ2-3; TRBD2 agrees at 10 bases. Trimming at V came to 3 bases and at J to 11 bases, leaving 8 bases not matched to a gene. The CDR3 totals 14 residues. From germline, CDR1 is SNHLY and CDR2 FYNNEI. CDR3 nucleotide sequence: TGTGCCAGCAGTGACGTACTAGCGGGGTTAATGCAGTATTTT. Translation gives CASSDVLAGLMQYF.